The entry below gives a single TCR beta chain sequence along with its context. This specimen comes from a study of Graves' ophthalmopathy and Graves' hyperthyroidism. The authors diagnosed from clinical symptoms, serum thyroxine, TRAb, thyroid ultrasound and orbital computed tomography. From RNA, the CDR3 regions of TCR beta chains were amplified and sequenced. Amplification began with first-round RT-PCR using HTBI primers, then second-round multiplex PCR was performed. Using its own MiXCR run on the multiplex PCR reads, TCRdb lists one record per CDR3 protein. Of some 1.1 million distinct CDR3 sequences detected, about 40% appear once; the ten largest clones hold over 8.5%. V was trimmed by 1 base and J by 8 bases, leaving 12 bases between them. There are 15 residues in the CDR3. Per the germline V gene, CDR1 is MGHDK and CDR2 is SYGVNS.

The gene calls are TRBV25-1 and TRBJ1-6, with a tentative D call TRBD1 (6 bases). The sequencing sample was made of peripheral blood or thyroid tissue (not recorded which). The receptor was derived from an adult man with Graves' hyperthyroidism. This CDR3 reads CASSESAGAYSPLHF. DNA of the CDR3: TGTGCCAGCAGTGAATCGGCAGGGGCGTATTCACCCCTCCACTTT.